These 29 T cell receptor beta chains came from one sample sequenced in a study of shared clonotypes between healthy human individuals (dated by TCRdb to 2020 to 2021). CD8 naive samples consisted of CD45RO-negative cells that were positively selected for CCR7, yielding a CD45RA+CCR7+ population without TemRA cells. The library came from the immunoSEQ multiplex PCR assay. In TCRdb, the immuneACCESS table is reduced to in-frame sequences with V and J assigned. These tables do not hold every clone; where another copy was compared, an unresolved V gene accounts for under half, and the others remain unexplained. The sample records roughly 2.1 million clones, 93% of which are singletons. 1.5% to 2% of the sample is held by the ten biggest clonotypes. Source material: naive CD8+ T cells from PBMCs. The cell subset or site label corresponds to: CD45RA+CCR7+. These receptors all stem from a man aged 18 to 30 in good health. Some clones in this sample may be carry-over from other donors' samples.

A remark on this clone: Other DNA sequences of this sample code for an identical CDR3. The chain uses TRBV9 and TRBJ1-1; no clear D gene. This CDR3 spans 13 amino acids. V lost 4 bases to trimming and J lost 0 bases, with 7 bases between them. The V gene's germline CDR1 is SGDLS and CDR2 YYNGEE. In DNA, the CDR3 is TGTGCCAGCAGCCCCCCCATGAACACTGAAGCTTTCTTT. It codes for CASSPPMNTEAFF. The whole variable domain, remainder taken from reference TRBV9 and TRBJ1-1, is DSGVTQTPKHLITATGQRVTLRCSPRSGDLSVYWYQQSLDQGLQFLIQYYNGEERAKGNILERFSAQQFPDLHSELNLSSLELGDSALYFCASSPPMNTEAFFGQGTRLTVV.

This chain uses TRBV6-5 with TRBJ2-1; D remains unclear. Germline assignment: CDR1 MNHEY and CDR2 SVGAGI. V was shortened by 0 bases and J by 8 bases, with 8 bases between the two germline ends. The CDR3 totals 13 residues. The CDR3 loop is CASSYSIVDEQFF. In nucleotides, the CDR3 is TGTGCCAGCAGTTACTCGATAGTCGATGAGCAGTTCTTC.

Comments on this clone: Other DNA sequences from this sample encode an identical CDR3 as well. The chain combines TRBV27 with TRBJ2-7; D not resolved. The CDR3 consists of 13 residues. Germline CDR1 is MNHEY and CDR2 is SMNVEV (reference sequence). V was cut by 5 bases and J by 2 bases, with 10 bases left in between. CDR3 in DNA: TGTGCCAGCAGTCTCGGACCGCCCTACGAGCAGTACTTC. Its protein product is CASSLGPPYEQYF.

CDR3 sequence: CASSLRGRLDTGELFF. CDR3 in DNA: TGTGCCAGCAGTTTACGGGGGCGCTTGGACACCGGGGAGCTGTTTTTT. The chain recombines TRBV28 with TRBJ2-2, with D perhaps matching TRBD1 or TRBD2 (6 bases each). This CDR3 contains 16 residues. Germline CDR1 is MDHEN and CDR2 is SYDVKM. The V end lost 2 bases, the J end lost 3 bases, and 13 bases lay between the germline ends.

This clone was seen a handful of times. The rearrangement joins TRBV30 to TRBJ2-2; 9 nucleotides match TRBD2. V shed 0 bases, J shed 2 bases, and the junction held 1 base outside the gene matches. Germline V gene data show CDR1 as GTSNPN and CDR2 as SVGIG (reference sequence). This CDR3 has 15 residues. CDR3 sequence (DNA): TGTGCCTGGAGTGTGACTAGCGGAAACACCGGGGAGCTGTTTTTT. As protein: CAWSVTSGNTGELFF. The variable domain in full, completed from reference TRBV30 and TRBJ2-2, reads SQTIHQWPATLVQPVGSPLSLECTVEGTSNPNLYWYRQAAGRGLQLLFYSVGIGQISSEVPQNLSASRPQDRQFILSSKKLLLSDSGFYLCAWSVTSGNTGELFFGEGSRLTVL.

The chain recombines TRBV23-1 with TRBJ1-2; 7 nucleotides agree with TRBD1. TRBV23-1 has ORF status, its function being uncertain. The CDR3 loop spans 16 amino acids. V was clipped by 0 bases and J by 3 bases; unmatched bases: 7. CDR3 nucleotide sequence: TGCGCCAGCAGTCAATCGATTAGGGACAGAGACTATGGCTACACCTTC. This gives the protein CASSQSIRDRDYGYTF.

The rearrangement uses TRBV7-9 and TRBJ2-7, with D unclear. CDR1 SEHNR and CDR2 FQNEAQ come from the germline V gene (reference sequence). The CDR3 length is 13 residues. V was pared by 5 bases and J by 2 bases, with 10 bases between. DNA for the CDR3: TGTGCCAGCAGCCGGACCGATACCTACGAGCAGTACTTC. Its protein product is CASSRTDTYEQYF. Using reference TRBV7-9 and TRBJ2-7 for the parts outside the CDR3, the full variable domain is DTGVSQNPRHKITKRGQNVTFRCDPISEHNRLYWYRQTLGQGPEFLTYFQNEAQLEKSRLLSDRFSAERPKGSFSTLEIQRTEQGDSAMYLCASSRTDTYEQYFGPGTRLTVT.

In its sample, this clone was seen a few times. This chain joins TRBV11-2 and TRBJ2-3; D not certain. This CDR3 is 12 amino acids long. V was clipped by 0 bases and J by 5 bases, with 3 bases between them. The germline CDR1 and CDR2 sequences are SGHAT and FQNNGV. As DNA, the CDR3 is TGTGCCAGCAGCTTAGATAAAGATACGCAGTATTTT. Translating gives CASSLDKDTQYF.

The CDR3 region has the DNA TGCGCCAGCAGTGAGTCTCGTAGGTCCGGGGAGCTGTTTTTT. It codes for CASSESRRSGELFF. The J gene is TRBJ2-2, the V gene TRBV10-1; D unresolved. The V gene lost 0 bases and the J gene lost 6 bases, with 8 bases spanning the gap. The CDR3 length is 14 residues. The germline gives CDR1 WNHNN, CDR2 SYGVQD (reference sequence).

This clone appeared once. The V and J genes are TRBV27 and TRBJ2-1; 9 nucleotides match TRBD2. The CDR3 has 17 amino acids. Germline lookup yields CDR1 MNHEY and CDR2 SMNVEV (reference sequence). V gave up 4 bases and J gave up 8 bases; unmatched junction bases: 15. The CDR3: CASSSWTSVYPLDEQFF. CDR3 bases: TGTGCCAGCAGTTCATGGACTAGCGTCTATCCCCTCGATGAGCAGTTCTTC.

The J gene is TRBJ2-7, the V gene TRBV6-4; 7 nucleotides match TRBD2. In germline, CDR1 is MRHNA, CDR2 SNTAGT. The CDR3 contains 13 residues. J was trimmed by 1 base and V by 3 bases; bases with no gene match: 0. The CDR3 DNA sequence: TGTGCCAGCAGTGAGCGGGGGTCCTACGAGCAGTACTTC. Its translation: CASSERGSYEQYF.

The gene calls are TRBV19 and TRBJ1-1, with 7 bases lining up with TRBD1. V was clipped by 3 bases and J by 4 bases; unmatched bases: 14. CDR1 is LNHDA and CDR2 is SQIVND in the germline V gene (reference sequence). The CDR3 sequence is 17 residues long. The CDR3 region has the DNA TGTGCCAGTAGTATCGGTGACAGGGTACTCGGGGGCACTGAAGCTTTCTTT. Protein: CASSIGDRVLGGTEAFF. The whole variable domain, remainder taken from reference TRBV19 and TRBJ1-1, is DGGITQSPKYLFRKEGQNVTLSCEQNLNHDAMYWYRQDPGQGLRLIYYSQIVNDFQKGDIAEGYSVSREKKESFPLTVTSAQKNPTAFYLCASSIGDRVLGGTEAFFGQGTRLTVV.

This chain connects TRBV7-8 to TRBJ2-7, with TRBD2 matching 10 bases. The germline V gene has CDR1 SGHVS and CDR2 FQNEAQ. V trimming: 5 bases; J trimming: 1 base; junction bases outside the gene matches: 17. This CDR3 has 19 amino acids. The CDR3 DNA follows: TGTGCCAGCAGCACGATACCCCTTCCCCCGGGACTAGCGTCCTACGAGCAGTACTTC. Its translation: CASSTIPLPPGLASYEQYF.

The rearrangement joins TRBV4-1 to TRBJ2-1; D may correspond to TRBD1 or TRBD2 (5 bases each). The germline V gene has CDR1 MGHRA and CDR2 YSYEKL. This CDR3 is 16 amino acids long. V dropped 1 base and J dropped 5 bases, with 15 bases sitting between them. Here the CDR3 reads CASSQGLPGSHNEQFF. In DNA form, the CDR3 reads TGCGCCAGCAGCCAAGGCCTACCAGGGAGCCACAATGAGCAGTTCTTC.

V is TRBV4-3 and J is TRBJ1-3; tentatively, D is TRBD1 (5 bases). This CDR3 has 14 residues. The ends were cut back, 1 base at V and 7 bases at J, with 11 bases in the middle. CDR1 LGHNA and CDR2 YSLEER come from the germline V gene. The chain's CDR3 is CASSQGQGDNTIYF. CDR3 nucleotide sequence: TGCGCCAGCAGCCAAGGGCAGGGAGATAACACCATATATTTT.

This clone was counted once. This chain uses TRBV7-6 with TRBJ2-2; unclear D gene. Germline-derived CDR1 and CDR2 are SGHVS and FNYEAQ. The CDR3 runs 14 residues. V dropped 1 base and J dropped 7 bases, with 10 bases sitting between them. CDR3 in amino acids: CASSLGAEDGELFF. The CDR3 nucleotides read TGTGCCAGCAGCTTAGGGGCCGAGGACGGGGAGCTGTTTTTT.

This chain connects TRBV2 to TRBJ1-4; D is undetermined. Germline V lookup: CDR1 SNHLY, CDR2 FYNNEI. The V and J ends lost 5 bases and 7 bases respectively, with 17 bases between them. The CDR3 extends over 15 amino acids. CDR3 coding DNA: TGTGCCAGCAGTATAGGGCTTCGGGGTGGTGAAAAACTGTTTTTT. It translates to CASSIGLRGGEKLFF.

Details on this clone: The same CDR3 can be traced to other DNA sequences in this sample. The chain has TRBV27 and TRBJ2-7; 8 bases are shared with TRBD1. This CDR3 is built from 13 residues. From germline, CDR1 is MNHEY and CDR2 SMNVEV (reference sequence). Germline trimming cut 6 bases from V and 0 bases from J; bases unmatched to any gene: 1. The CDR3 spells CASSQGASYEQYF. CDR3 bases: TGTGCCAGCAGCCAGGGGGCCTCCTACGAGCAGTACTTC.

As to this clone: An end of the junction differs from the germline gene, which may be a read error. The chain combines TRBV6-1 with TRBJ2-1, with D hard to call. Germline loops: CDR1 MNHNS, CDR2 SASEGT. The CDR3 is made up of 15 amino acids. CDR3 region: CASSESVQPWGWSIF. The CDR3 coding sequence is TGTGCCAGCAGTGAATCGGTCCAGCCCTGGGGTTGGTCAATCTTC.

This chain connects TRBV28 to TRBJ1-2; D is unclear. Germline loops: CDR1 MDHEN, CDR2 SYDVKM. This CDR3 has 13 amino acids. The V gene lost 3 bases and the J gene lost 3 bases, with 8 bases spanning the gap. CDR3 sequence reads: CASSFNKYYGYTF. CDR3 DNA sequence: TGTGCCAGCAGTTTTAACAAGTACTATGGCTACACCTTC.

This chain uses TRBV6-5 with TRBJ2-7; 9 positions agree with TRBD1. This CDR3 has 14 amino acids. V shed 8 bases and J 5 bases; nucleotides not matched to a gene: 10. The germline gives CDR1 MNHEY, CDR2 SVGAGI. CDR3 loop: CASAYRGPDDEQYF. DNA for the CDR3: TGTGCCAGCGCCTACAGGGGGCCTGACGACGAGCAGTACTTC.

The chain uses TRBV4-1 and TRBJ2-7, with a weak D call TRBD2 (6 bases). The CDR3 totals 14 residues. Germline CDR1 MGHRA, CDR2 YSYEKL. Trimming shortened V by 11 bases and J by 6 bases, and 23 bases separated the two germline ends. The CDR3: CASGRTNQFSEQYF. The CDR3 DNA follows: TGCGCCTCGGGGAGGACAAACCAATTCTCCGAGCAGTACTTC.

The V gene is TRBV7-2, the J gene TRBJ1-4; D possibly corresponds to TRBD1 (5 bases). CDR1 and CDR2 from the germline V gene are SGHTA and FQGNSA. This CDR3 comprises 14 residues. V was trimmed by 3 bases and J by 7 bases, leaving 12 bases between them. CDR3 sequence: CASSFSGGGEKLFF. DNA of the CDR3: TGTGCCAGCAGCTTTTCCGGGGGTGGTGAAAAACTGTTTTTT.

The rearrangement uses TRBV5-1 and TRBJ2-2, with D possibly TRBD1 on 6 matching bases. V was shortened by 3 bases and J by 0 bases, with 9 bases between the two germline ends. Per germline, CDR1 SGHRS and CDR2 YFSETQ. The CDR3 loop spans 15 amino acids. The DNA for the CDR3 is TGCGCCAGCAGCTCGGGACAACCGAACACCGGGGAGCTGTTTTTT. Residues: CASSSGQPNTGELFF.

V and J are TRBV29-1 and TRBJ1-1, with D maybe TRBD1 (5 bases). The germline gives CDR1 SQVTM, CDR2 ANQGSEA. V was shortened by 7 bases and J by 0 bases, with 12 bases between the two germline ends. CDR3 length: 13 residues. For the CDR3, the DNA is TGCAGCGCCAAACAGGAGCTGAACACTGAAGCTTTCTTT. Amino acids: CSAKQELNTEAFF.

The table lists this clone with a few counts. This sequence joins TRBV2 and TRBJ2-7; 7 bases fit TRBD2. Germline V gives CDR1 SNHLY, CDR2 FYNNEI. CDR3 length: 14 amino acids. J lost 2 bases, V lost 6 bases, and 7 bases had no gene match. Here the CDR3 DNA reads TGTGCCAGCAGACCGGGACTATCAACCTACGAGCAGTACTTC. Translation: CASRPGLSTYEQYF.

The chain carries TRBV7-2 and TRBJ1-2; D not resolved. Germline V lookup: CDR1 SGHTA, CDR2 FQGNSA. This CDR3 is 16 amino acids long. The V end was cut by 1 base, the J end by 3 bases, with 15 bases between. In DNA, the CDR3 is TGTGCCAGCAGCTTAGACGGACGACCGGGCTACTATGGCTACACCTTC. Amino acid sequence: CASSLDGRPGYYGYTF.

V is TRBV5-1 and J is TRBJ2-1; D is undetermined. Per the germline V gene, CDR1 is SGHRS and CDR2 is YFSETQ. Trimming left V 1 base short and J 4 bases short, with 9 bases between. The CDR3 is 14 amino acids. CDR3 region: CASSLMSDYNEQFF. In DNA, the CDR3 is TGCGCCAGCAGCTTGATGTCGGATTACAATGAGCAGTTCTTC.

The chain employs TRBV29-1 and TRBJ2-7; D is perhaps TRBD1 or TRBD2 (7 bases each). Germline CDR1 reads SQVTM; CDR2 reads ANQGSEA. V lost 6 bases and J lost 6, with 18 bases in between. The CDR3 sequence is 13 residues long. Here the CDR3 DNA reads TGCAGCGTCTCCCGGGGAGGGGGCGGCGAGCAGTACTTC. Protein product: CSVSRGGGGEQYF.